The entry that follows covers one T cell receptor (beta chain) sequence. The CDR3 runs 16 residues. J gave up 0 bases and V 2 bases, and 6 bases lay outside the gene matches. The data originate from a study of T cell repertoires in cytomegalovirus infection. MiXCR, run by TCRdb on the reads, gives a single entry per CDR3 protein. The sample contains 200,000 to 300,000 distinct CDR3 sequences, more than 9% of which appear only once. The clonotype originates from a human donor in good health (CMV status not recorded). Some clones in this sample may be carry-over from other donors' samples. Sequenced material: PBMCs. This sequence joins TRBV12-3 or TRBV12-4 and TRBJ1-1, with 7 bases fitting TRBD1. The CDR3 is CASSLTGQTLNTEAFF. The CDR3 DNA sequence: TGTGCCAGCAGTTTAACGGGACAGACTTTGAACACTGAAGCTTTCTTT.